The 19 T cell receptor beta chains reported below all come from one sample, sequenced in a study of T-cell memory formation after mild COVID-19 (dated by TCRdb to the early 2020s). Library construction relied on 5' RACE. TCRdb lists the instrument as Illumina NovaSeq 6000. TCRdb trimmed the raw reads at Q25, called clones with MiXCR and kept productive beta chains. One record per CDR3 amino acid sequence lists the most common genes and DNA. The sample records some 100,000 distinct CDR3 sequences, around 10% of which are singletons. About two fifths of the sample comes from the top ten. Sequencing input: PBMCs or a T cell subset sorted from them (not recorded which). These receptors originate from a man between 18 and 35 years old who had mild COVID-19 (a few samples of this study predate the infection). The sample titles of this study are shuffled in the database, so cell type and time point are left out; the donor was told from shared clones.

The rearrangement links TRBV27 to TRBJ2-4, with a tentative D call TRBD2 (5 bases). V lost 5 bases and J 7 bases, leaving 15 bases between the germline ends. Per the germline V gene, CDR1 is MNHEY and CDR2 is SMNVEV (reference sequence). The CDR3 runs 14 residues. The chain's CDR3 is CASSLSAGGNIQYF. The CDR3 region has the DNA TGTGCCAGCAGTCTTTCGGCCGGCGGGAACATTCAGTACTTC.

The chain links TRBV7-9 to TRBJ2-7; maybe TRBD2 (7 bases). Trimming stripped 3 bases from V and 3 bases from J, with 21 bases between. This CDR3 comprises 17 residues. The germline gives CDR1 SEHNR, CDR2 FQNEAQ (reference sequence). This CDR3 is CASSLGQRTGGFYEQYV. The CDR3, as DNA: TGTGCCAGCAGCTTGGGTCAGAGGACGGGGGGCTTCTACGAGCAGTACGTC.

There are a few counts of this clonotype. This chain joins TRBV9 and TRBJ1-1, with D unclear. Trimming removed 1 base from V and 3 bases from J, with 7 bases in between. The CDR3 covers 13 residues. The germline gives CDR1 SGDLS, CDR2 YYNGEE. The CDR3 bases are TGTGCCAGCAGCGTAAGAGTATACACTGAAGCTTTCTTT. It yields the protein CASSVRVYTEAFF.

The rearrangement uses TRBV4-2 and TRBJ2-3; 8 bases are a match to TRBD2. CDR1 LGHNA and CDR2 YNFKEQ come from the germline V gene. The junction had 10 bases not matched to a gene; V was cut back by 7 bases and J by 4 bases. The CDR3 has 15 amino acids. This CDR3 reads CASTPNGGASDTQYF. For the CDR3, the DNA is TGTGCCAGCACCCCTAACGGGGGGGCGTCAGATACGCAGTATTTT.

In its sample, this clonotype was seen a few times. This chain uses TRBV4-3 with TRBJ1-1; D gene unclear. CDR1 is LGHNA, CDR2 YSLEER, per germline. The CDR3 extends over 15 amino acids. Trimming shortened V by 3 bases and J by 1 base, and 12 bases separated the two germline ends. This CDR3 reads CASSQLVVGNTEAFF. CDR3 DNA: TGCGCCAGCAGCCAGCTCGTAGTGGGGAACACTGAAGCTTTCTTT.

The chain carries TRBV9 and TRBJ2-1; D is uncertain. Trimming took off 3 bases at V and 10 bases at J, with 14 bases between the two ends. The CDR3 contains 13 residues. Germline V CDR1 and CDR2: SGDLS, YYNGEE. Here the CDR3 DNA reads TGTGCCAGCAGCGATCCAACACGGCCCGAGCAGTTCTTC. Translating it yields CASSDPTRPEQFF. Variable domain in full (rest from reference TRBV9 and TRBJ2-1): DSGVTQTPKHLITATGQRVTLRCSPRSGDLSVYWYQQSLDQGLQFLIQYYNGEERAKGNILERFSAQQFPDLHSELNLSSLELGDSALYFCASSDPTRPEQFFGPGTRLTVL.

The DNA for the CDR3 is TGTGCCAGCAGGGGGTACAATGAGCAGTTCTTC. Translated, it gives CASRGYNEQFF. The rearrangement links TRBV12-3 or TRBV12-4 to TRBJ2-1; D gene uncertain. The CDR3 runs to 11 residues. V was pared by 6 bases and J by 4 bases, with 4 bases between.

CDR3 protein: CASSPRGGAYEQYF. The CDR3 DNA is TGTGCCAGCAGCCCCCGGGGGGGGGCCTACGAGCAGTACTTC. This rearrangement joins TRBV27 to TRBJ2-7, with 8 positions matching TRBD2. This CDR3 contains 14 residues. Germline trimming cut 6 bases from V and 2 bases from J; bases unmatched to any gene: 6. Germline CDR1 MNHEY, CDR2 SMNVEV (reference sequence).

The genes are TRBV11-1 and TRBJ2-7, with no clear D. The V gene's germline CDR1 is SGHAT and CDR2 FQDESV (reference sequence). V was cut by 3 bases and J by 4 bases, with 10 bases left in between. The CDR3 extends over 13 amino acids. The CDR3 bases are TGTGCCAGCAGCTTGGCAGATCTATACGAGCAGTACTTC. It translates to CASSLADLYEQYF.

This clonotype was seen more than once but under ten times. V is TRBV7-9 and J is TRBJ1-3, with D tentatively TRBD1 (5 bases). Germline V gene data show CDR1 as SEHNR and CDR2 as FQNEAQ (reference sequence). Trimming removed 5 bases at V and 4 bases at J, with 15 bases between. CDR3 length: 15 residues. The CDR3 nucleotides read TGTGCCAGCAGCCCTCCGGGAGGGGACGGAAACACCATATATTTT. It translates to CASSPPGGDGNTIYF.

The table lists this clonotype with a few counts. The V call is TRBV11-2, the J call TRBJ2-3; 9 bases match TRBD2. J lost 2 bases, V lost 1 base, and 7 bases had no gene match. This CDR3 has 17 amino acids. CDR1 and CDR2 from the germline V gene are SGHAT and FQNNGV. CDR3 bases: TGTGCCAGCAGCTTAGGCGGGGGGGAGATATACACAGATACGCAGTATTTT. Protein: CASSLGGGEIYTDTQYF.

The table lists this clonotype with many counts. CDR3: CASTMVADTDTQYF. The CDR3 DNA reads TGCGCCAGCACGATGGTAGCGGACACAGATACGCAGTATTTT. This sequence joins TRBV5-1 and TRBJ2-3; tentatively, D is TRBD2 (6 bases). The CDR3 contains 14 residues. CDR1 is SGHRS and CDR2 is YFSETQ in the germline V gene. The V and J ends lost 6 bases and 2 bases respectively, with 13 bases between them. The entire variable domain, with the rest obtained from reference TRBV5-1 and TRBJ2-3, is as follows: KAGVTQTPRYLIKTRGQQVTLSCSPISGHRSVSWYQQTPGQGLQFLFEYFSETQRNKGNFPGRFSGRQFSNSRSEMNVSTLELGDSALYLCASTMVADTDTQYFGPGTRLTVL.

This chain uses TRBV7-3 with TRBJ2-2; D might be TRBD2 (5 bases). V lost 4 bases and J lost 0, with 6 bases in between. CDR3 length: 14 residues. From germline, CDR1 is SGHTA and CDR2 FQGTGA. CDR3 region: CASSSDSNTGELFF. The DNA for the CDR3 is TGTGCCAGCAGCTCGGACTCGAACACCGGGGAGCTGTTTTTT.

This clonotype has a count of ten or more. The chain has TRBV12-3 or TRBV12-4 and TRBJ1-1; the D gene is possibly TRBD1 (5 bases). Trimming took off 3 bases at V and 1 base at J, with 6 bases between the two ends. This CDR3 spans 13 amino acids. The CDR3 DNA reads TGTGCCAGCAGTTTGGGGGAGAACACTGAAGCTTTCTTT. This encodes CASSLGENTEAFF.

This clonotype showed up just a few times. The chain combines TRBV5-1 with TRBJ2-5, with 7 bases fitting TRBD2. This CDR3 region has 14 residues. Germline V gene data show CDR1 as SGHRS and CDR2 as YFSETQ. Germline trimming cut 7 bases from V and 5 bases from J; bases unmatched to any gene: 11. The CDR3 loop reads CASSQAGTRETQYF. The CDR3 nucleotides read TGCGCCAGCTCCCAAGCGGGGACCCGGGAGACCCAGTACTTC. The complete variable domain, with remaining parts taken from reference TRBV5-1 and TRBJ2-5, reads KAGVTQTPRYLIKTRGQQVTLSCSPISGHRSVSWYQQTPGQGLQFLFEYFSETQRNKGNFPGRFSGRQFSNSRSEMNVSTLELGDSALYLCASSQAGTRETQYFGPGTRLLVL.

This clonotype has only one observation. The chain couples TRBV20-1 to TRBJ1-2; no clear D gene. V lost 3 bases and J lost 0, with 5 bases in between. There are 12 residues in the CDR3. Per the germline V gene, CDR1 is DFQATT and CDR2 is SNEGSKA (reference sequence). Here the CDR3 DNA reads TGCAGTGCTAGCGGCGCTAACTATGGCTACACCTTC. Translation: CSASGANYGYTF.

The CDR3 loop is CASAQGLSTYNEQFF. The CDR3 nucleotides are TGCGCCAGCGCGCAAGGACTGTCAACCTACAATGAGCAGTTCTTC. The gene calls are TRBV4-1 and TRBJ2-1; TRBD2 is a possible D gene (5 bases). The CDR3 consists of 15 residues. From germline, CDR1 is MGHRA and CDR2 YSYEKL. The germline V and J ends were trimmed by 8 bases and 2 bases, with 16 bases remaining between them.

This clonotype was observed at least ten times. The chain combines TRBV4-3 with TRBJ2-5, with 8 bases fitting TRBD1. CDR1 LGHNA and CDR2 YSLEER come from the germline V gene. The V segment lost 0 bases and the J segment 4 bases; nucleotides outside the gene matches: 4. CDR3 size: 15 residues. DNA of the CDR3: TGCGCCAGCAGCCAAGATCGGCAGGGGGCAGAGACCCAGTACTTC. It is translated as CASSQDRQGAETQYF.

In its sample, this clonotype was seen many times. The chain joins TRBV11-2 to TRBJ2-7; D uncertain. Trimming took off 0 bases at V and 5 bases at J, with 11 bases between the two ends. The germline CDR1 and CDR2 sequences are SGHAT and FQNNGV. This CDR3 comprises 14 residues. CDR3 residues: CASSLEDARHEQYF. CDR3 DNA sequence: TGTGCCAGCAGCTTAGAAGATGCGCGGCACGAGCAGTACTTC.